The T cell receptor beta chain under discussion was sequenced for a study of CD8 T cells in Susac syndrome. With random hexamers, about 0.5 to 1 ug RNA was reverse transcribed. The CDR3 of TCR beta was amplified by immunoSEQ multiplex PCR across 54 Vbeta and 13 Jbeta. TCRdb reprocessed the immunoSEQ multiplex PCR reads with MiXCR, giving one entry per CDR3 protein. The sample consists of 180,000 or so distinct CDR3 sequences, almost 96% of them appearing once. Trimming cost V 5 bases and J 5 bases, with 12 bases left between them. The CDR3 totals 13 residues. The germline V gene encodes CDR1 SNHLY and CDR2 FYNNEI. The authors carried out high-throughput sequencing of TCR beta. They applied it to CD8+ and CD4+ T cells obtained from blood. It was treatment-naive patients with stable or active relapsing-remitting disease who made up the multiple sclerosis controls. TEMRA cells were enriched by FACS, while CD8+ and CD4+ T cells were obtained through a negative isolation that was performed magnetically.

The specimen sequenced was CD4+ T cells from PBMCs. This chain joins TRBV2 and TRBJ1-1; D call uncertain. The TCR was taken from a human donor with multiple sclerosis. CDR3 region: CASSLQGLTEAFF. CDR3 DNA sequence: TGTGCCAGCAGTCTACAAGGGTTAACTGAAGCTTTCTTT. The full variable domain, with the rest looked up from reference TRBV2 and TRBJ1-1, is EPEVTQTPSHQVTQMGQEVILRCVPISNHLYFYWYRQILGQKVEFLVSFYNNEISEKSEIFDDQFSVERPDGSNFTLKIRSTKLEDSAMYFCASSLQGLTEAFFGQGTRLTVV.